The entry that follows covers one TCR beta chain sequence. Its specificity is unknown. These data come from a study of T-cell memory formation after mild COVID-19. Findings and limits, study-wide: The main location of contracting CD4+ clones was CM and EM, and that of contracting CD8+ clones was EMRA. Clonal second-wave expansions that peaked on day 37 had unconfirmed SARS-CoV-2 specificity. CD4+ bias marked clones expanding day 15 to 37, unlike balanced contracting clones.

TCR alpha and TCR beta cDNA libraries with sample barcodes and UMIs came from 5'RACE using constant-segment primers. Using its own MiXCR run on the 5' RACE reads, TCRdb lists one record per CDR3 protein. The data contain 150,000 or so distinct CDR3 sequences, less than 25% of them singletons. CDR3 size: 18 residues. Germline CDR1 SEHNR, CDR2 FQNEAQ (reference sequence). The V segment lost 4 bases and the J segment 8 bases; nucleotides outside the gene matches: 14. This sequence joins TRBV7-9 and TRBJ2-1; 13 nucleotides agree with TRBD2. Sample: PBMCs or a T cell subset sorted from them (not recorded which). The sequence was obtained from an adult woman who had mild COVID-19 (a few samples of this study predate the infection). Cell type and time point are not known. As DNA, the CDR3 is TGTGCCAGCAGCTCGACAGGGGACGGGACTAGCGGGAACTATGAGCAGTTCTTC. Amino acids: CASSSTGDGTSGNYEQFF.